This T cell receptor (beta chain) was retrieved from a study of blood T cells in healthy people across ages. Through a sample-barcoded 5' primer and a J-beta primer mix, a second PCR was run for roughly 7 to 12 cycles. One entry per CDR3 protein, called by TCRdb with MiXCR from the 5' RACE reads. The table records about 1.6 million distinct CDR3 sequences, around 35% of them present only once. The CDR3 sequence is 15 residues long. V was pared by 1 base and J by 5 bases, with 14 bases between. The germline gives CDR1 MNHEY, CDR2 SMNVEV (reference sequence). The sequence was obtained from a young woman in good health. Sequenced: blood. The chain recombines TRBV27 with TRBJ1-1; TRBD1 might be the D (5 bases). For the CDR3, the DNA is TGTGCCAGCAGTTTATACTCTCGGGGCGGGACTGAAGCTTTCTTT. It encodes CASSLYSRGGTEAFF.